Following are 29 T cell receptor beta chains from one sample sequenced in a study of cytomegalovirus exposure and HLA in healthy donors. Primers included in the PCR were 60 Vbeta and 13 Jbeta primers. TCRdb's table, derived via immunoSEQ multiplex PCR, lists solely in-frame clones and lacks some. This table holds tens of thousands of clones, approximately 88% found once. Sequenced sample: PBMCs. The receptors come from a man between 18 and 35 years old in good health and CMV-seronegative.

The rearrangement joins TRBV9 to TRBJ1-3, with TRBD1 as a possible D gene (5 bases). The CDR3 is 17 amino acids. Germline CDR1 SGDLS, CDR2 YYNGEE. Trimming shortened V by 2 bases and J by 0 bases, and 15 bases separated the two germline ends. CDR3: CASSVGPGGSSGNTIYF. CDR3 in DNA: TGTGCCAGCAGCGTCGGTCCCGGGGGGAGCTCTGGAAACACCATATATTTT.

The chain joins TRBV29-1 to TRBJ2-2, with 8 bases aligning to TRBD2. The germline gives CDR1 SQVTM, CDR2 ANQGSEA. The CDR3 length is 14 residues. V was pared by 6 bases and J by 6 bases, with 9 bases of the junction left unmatched. The CDR3 region is CSVQKGLGAGELFF. DNA of the CDR3: TGCAGCGTCCAGAAGGGACTAGGGGCCGGGGAGCTGTTTTTT.

The chain couples TRBV11-2 to TRBJ2-3, with 11 positions matching TRBD2. The CDR3 has 16 residues. V shed 1 base and J 4 bases; nucleotides not matched to a gene: 4. Germline V lookup: CDR1 SGHAT, CDR2 FQNNGV. The CDR3 DNA is TGTGCCAGCAGCTTAGCTAGCGGGAGGCTCGCAGATACGCAGTATTTT. This gives the protein CASSLASGRLADTQYF.

Points on this clone: Different DNA sequences within this sample yield the same CDR3. This chain uses TRBV28 with TRBJ2-7; TRBD1 is a possible D gene (6 bases). This CDR3 is 12 amino acids long. Looked up from germline, CDR1 is MDHEN and CDR2 is SYDVKM. The V end was cut by 8 bases, the J end by 3 bases, with 11 bases between. The CDR3 DNA is TGTGCCAGCCGCCCGGACAGCTACGAGCAGTACTTC. Its protein product is CASRPDSYEQYF.

DNA of the CDR3: TGCGCCAGCAGCCAAGATCAACTTTACACCGGGGAGCTGTTTTTT. Translation gives CASSQDQLYTGELFF. The chain has TRBV4-1 and TRBJ2-2; D not certain. Germline V gene lookup returns CDR1 MGHRA and CDR2 YSYEKL. Trimming shortened V by 0 bases and J by 3 bases, and 8 bases separated the two germline ends. This CDR3 has 15 residues.

The chain uses TRBV10-2 and TRBJ1-4; a possible D gene is TRBD1 (5 bases). Trimming removed 10 bases at V and 8 bases at J, with 14 bases between. Per germline, CDR1 WSHSY and CDR2 SAAADI. There are 12 residues in the CDR3. CDR3 in DNA: TGCGCCACCTCGGGGGGGGGAGAAAAACTGTTTTTT. It yields the protein CATSGGGEKLFF.

V is TRBV2 and J is TRBJ1-2; possible D gene TRBD1, 5 bases. The CDR3 is 14 amino acids. Trimming cost V 7 bases and J 5 bases, with 17 bases left between them. CDR1 is SNHLY, CDR2 FYNNEI, per germline. The CDR3 loop reads CASTTEGTTYGYTF. The DNA for the CDR3 is TGTGCCAGCACCACGGAGGGGACGACGTATGGCTACACCTTC.

This clone was seen more than once but under ten times. The rearrangement uses TRBV15 and TRBJ2-1; D possibly corresponds to TRBD2 (6 bases). Germline loops: CDR1 LNHNV, CDR2 YYDKDF (reference sequence). The CDR3 runs to 16 residues. Deletions cut 0 bases from V and 6 bases from J, with 15 bases between. The CDR3: CATSRDGVAETNEQFF. CDR3 in DNA: TGTGCCACCAGCAGAGACGGGGTAGCGGAGACCAATGAGCAGTTCTTC.

This clone was counted between two and nine times. The V call is TRBV6-4, the J call TRBJ2-1; TRBD1 aligns across 7 bases. The germline CDR1 and CDR2 sequences are MRHNA and SNTAGT. The CDR3 length is 13 residues. V lost 3 bases and J lost 12; bases outside the gene matches: 8. Here the CDR3 DNA reads TGTGCCAGCAGTGAACGAGAGGACAGGTGGCAGTTCTTC. Protein sequence: CASSEREDRWQFF.

The rearrangement links TRBV6-1 to TRBJ1-6; D is possibly TRBD1 (5 bases). V was cut by 7 bases and J by 7 bases, with 14 bases left in between. The CDR3 contains 14 residues. Per the germline V gene, CDR1 is MNHNS and CDR2 is SASEGT. The CDR3 nucleotides read TGTGCCAGCACCATCGGGACTGAGAATTCACCCCTCCACTTT. Translation: CASTIGTENSPLHF.

The CDR3 DNA is TGTGCCAGCAGCGTGACTAGCGGGAGTGGGGGCAAAAACATTCAGTACTTC. Amino acid sequence: CASSVTSGSGGKNIQYF. The chain employs TRBV2 and TRBJ2-4; 12 bases map to TRBD2. Unmatched junction bases numbered 9, after V lost 6 bases and J lost 3 bases. This CDR3 region has 17 residues. Germline V gives CDR1 SNHLY, CDR2 FYNNEI.

This chain joins TRBV7-3 and TRBJ2-1, with TRBD1 as a possible D gene (6 bases). Germline values: CDR1 SGHTA, CDR2 FQGTGA. The V and J ends lost 6 bases and 3 bases respectively, with 12 bases between them. This CDR3 spans 14 amino acids. CDR3 bases: TGTGCCAGCAGTTTAGAACAGGGCTACAATGAGCAGTTCTTC. Its translation: CASSLEQGYNEQFF.

The chain links TRBV5-1 to TRBJ2-5; D gene ambiguous. Germline V gene data show CDR1 as SGHRS and CDR2 as YFSETQ. V lost 0 bases to trimming and J lost 5 bases, with 8 bases between them. The length of the CDR3 is 13 residues. Written as DNA, the CDR3 is TGCGCCAGCAGCTTGGACCGGGTTGAGACCCAGTACTTC. It codes for CASSLDRVETQYF. The whole variable domain, filled in from reference TRBV5-1 and TRBJ2-5, reads KAGVTQTPRYLIKTRGQQVTLSCSPISGHRSVSWYQQTPGQGLQFLFEYFSETQRNKGNFPGRFSGRQFSNSRSEMNVSTLELGDSALYLCASSLDRVETQYFGPGTRLLVL.

The chain joins TRBV18 to TRBJ1-1; perhaps TRBD1 as D (6 bases). The length of the CDR3 is 16 residues. CDR1 and CDR2 from the germline V gene are KGHSH and LQKENI. The V and J ends lost 1 base and 0 bases respectively, with 12 bases between them. CDR3 sequence: CASSPQKGHVNTEAFF. The CDR3 DNA reads TGTGCCAGCTCACCACAAAAGGGACACGTGAACACTGAAGCTTTCTTT.

The chain combines TRBV29-1 with TRBJ1-2; D not certain. CDR3 size: 12 residues. V was trimmed by 6 bases and J by 5 bases, leaving 13 bases between them. Per germline, CDR1 SQVTM and CDR2 ANQGSEA. The CDR3 coding sequence is TGCAGCGTACAGAGCGGGTCGTATGGCTACACCTTC. Its translation: CSVQSGSYGYTF.

The V gene is TRBV27, the J gene TRBJ2-5; 14 bases map to TRBD2. J gave up 5 bases and V 3 bases, and 2 bases lay outside the gene matches. This CDR3 region has 15 residues. CDR1 is MNHEY and CDR2 is SMNVEV in the germline V gene (reference sequence). The CDR3 region has the DNA TGTGCCAGCAGTTTGGGACTAGCGGGAGTGGAGACCCAGTACTTC. Translating it yields CASSLGLAGVETQYF.

This chain joins TRBV7-8 and TRBJ2-7; a possible D gene is TRBD1 (6 bases). The CDR3 loop spans 13 amino acids. Trimming shortened V by 1 base and J by 5 bases, and 9 bases separated the two germline ends. Germline V gene lookup returns CDR1 SGHVS and CDR2 FQNEAQ. This CDR3 is CASSLGRDNEQYF. CDR3 coding DNA: TGTGCCAGCAGCTTAGGCAGGGACAACGAGCAGTACTTC.

The V and J genes are TRBV28 and TRBJ1-4; no firm D call. Trimming took 5 bases from V and 6 from J, leaving 19 bases between them. This CDR3 contains 16 residues. Germline V CDR1 and CDR2: MDHEN, SYDVKM. The CDR3 DNA is TGTGCCAGCAGTGAATGGAGCCGGGGAGGGCATGAAAAACTGTTTTTT. It codes for CASSEWSRGGHEKLFF.

The chain uses TRBV10-2 and TRBJ2-6, with a possible D match to TRBD1 (6 bases). Between the trimmed V and J ends, which lost 11 bases and 2 bases, there was a span of 13 bases. The germline V gene has CDR1 WSHSY and CDR2 SAAADI. The CDR3 loop spans 14 amino acids. The chain's CDR3 is CASSRTAGANVLTF. The CDR3, as DNA: TGCGCCTCCTCAAGGACAGCTGGGGCCAACGTCCTGACTTTC.

The chain joins TRBV14 to TRBJ1-1; a weak D match, TRBD1 (6 bases). CDR3 length: 13 residues. V was trimmed by 1 base and J by 11 bases, leaving 14 bases between them. Looked up from germline, CDR1 is SGHDN and CDR2 is FVKESK. The CDR3 sequence: CASSQGGKGEAFF. In nucleotides, the CDR3 is TGTGCCAGCAGCCAAGGAGGAAAGGGGGAGGCTTTCTTT.

The rearrangement uses TRBV5-4 and TRBJ2-3; D may be TRBD2 (5 bases). With 4 bases removed from V and 5 bases from J, the gap between germline ends came to 11 bases. The CDR3 extends over 13 amino acids. Germline V gene sequence: CDR1 SGHNT, CDR2 YYREEE (reference sequence). The CDR3 loop is CASSEPRGDTQYF. CDR3 DNA: TGTGCCAGCAGCGAACCCCGGGGAGATACGCAGTATTTT.

The CDR3 spells CASSLTGAGRLYF. CDR3 in DNA: TGCGCCAGCAGCTTGACAGGGGCAGGCCGCCTGTACTTC. This chain joins TRBV5-1 and TRBJ2-7; TRBD1 matches at 7 bases. Looked up from germline, CDR1 is SGHRS and CDR2 is YFSETQ. J was trimmed by 12 bases and V by 1 base; bases with no gene match: 10. CDR3 size: 13 residues.

V and J are TRBV29-1 and TRBJ1-2, with 7 bases fitting TRBD1. The ends lost 6 bases at V and 7 bases at J; junction bases unmatched: 11. The CDR3 is 13 amino acids. Germline V gene sequence: CDR1 SQVTM, CDR2 ANQGSEA. CDR3 loop: CSVDPSGGGGYTF. The CDR3 nucleotides are TGCAGCGTCGACCCGTCAGGGGGTGGTGGCTACACCTTC.

This chain joins TRBV7-8 and TRBJ1-4; TRBD1 agrees at 9 bases. The CDR3 is made up of 16 amino acids. The V and J ends lost 4 bases and 10 bases, in that order; junction bases with no gene match: 13. Germline V lookup: CDR1 SGHVS, CDR2 FQNEAQ. In DNA form, the CDR3 reads TGTGCCAGCAGCTCGGGAATTTCGGACAGGGGTGGAAAACTGTTTTTT. It translates to CASSSGISDRGGKLFF.

V usage is TRBV19 and J usage is TRBJ1-2; no clear D. The germline V gene encodes CDR1 LNHDA and CDR2 SQIVND (reference sequence). The CDR3 consists of 14 residues. Trimming pared 9 bases from V and 1 base from J, leaving 15 bases between. This CDR3 is CASSDSRINYGYTF. The CDR3 nucleotides are TGTGCCAGCTCAGACTCCCGGATTAACTATGGCTACACCTTC.

Sample share makes this clone medium-sized. V is TRBV6-4 and J is TRBJ2-2; 8 bases align to TRBD2. The germline gives CDR1 MRHNA, CDR2 SNTAGT. This CDR3 is 15 amino acids long. V trimming: 3 bases; J trimming: 4 bases; junction bases outside the gene matches: 4. This chain's CDR3 is CASSETGGSTGELFF. The CDR3 region has the DNA TGTGCCAGCAGTGAAACGGGAGGGAGCACCGGGGAGCTGTTTTTT.

V and J are TRBV6-6 and TRBJ2-7; TRBD2 agrees at 9 bases. V lost 6 bases to trimming and J lost 4 bases; unmatched junction nucleotides: 13. This CDR3 contains 16 residues. CDR1 is MNHNY and CDR2 is SVGAGI in the germline V gene (reference sequence). In DNA, the CDR3 is TGTGCCAGCAGCGATCCCCGGGCGGGAGGGCCATACGAGCAGTACTTC. Translation: CASSDPRAGGPYEQYF.

In its sample, this clone was seen a few times. V gene TRBV13 combines with J gene TRBJ2-1; 12 bases line up with TRBD2. The V gene end was trimmed by 4 bases and the J gene end by 8 bases; junction bases not matched to a gene: 9. Germline V gene sequence: CDR1 PRHDT, CDR2 FYEKMQ (reference sequence). This CDR3 contains 16 residues. The CDR3 sequence: CASSSLAGGGVYEQFF. CDR3 sequence (DNA): TGTGCCAGCAGCTCCCTAGCGGGAGGGGGGGTCTATGAGCAGTTCTTC. Complete variable domain (other parts from reference TRBV13 and TRBJ2-1): AAGVIQSPRHLIKEKRETATLKCYPIPRHDTVYWYQQGPGQDPQFLISFYEKMQSDKGSIPDRFSAQQFSDYHSELNMSSLELGDSALYFCASSSLAGGGVYEQFFGPGTRLTVL.

V and J are TRBV9 and TRBJ2-7; D is ambiguous. Trimming left V 0 bases short and J 5 bases short, with 3 bases between. Germline values: CDR1 SGDLS, CDR2 YYNGEE. The CDR3 is made up of 11 amino acids. The CDR3 nucleotides are TGTGCCAGCAGCGTAGGTAACGAGCAGTACTTC. This translates into CASSVGNEQYF.